What follows describes a single T cell receptor beta chain. The sample is drawn from a study of blood T cell repertoires in COVID-19. J was trimmed by 10 bases and V by 0 bases; bases with no gene match: 12. CDR3 size: 17 residues. Germline V CDR1 and CDR2: LGHNT, FRNRAP. Sequencing used immunoSEQ multiplex PCR; TCRdb keeps in-frame clones, though not all of them. The table lists roughly 220,000 clones, less than 90% of them singletons, with less than 20% in the top ten. Sequencing was performed on peripheral blood. The V gene is TRBV12-5, the J gene TRBJ2-1, with 10 bases aligning to TRBD2. The clonotype comes from a man aged 30 to 45 with active or convalescent COVID-19. The CDR3 here is CASGLVRSGGAEPEQFF. DNA of the CDR3: TGTGCTAGTGGTTTGGTACGCAGCGGGGGGGCCGAGCCCGAGCAGTTCTTC.